This TCR beta chain was sequenced for a study of vaccination effects on CD4 cells after COVID-19. Overall study findings and caveats: Late post-vaccination, clones induced by infection and those induced by vaccine underwent marked clonal contraction.

Antigen-specific CD4+ T cells were first expanded with viral peptide pools by the ViraFEST assay and only then sequenced. A roughly 10-day culture period preceded the isolation of CD4+ T cells. On this clone: What it binds is unknown.

Data came from immunoSEQ multiplex PCR; TCRdb stores just in-frame clones and leaves some out. The sample lists some 79,000 clones, approximately 81% occurring once. The CDR3 runs to 13 residues. V dropped 6 bases and J dropped 6 bases, with 13 bases sitting between them. Germline CDR1 reads MNHEY; CDR2 reads SVGAGI. This sequence originates from a human donor who received a COVID-19 vaccine. Material: CD4+ T cells from PBMCs cultured with HCoV-229E spike peptides, obtained before COVID-19 vaccination. This chain uses TRBV6-5 with TRBJ2-3; TRBD1 or TRBD2 may be the D gene (6 bases each). CDR3 sequence: CASRGGASDTQYF. CDR3 in DNA: TGTGCCAGCAGGGGGGGCGCTTCTGATACGCAGTATTTT.